This TCR beta chain comes out of a study of T cell responses to AZD1222 COVID-19 vaccine. Study results and caveats: Of spike-specific TCRs, nearly half reportedly target regions left unmutated in variants. At 160-218 and 743-854, vaccine-associated CD4 TCRs were dominant, and they spanned spike.

Here immunoSEQ multiplex PCR was the method, and the copy in TCRdb shows in-frame clones only, minus some. The sample lists approximately 100,000 clones; about 85% were seen once. The ends lost 11 bases at V and 0 bases at J; junction bases unmatched: 2. The CDR3 is made up of 13 amino acids. Germline loops: CDR1 SNHLY, CDR2 FYNNEI. With respect to this clone: Its specificity is not known.

J is TRBJ1-4 and V is TRBV2; 8 positions match TRBD1. The sequences come from peripheral blood, collected 28 days after the second AZD1222 dose. The receptor comes from an adult who received the AZD1222 COVID-19 vaccine. CDR3 sequence reads: CADRGPTNEKLFF. In DNA form, the CDR3 reads TGTGCCGACAGGGGCCCAACTAATGAAAAACTGTTTTTT.